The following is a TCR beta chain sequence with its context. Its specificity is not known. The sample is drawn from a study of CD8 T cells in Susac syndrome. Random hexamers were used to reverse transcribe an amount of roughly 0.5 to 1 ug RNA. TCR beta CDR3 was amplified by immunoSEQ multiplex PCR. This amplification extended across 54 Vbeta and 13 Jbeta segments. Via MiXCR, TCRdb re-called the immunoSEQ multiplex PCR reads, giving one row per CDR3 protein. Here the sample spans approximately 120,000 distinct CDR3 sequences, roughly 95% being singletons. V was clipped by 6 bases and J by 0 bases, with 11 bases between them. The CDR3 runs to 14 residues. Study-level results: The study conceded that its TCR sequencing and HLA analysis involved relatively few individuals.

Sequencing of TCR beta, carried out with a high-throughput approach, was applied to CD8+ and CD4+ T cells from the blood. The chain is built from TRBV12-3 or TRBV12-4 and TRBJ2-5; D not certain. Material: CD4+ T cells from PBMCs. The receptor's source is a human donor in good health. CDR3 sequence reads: CASRTEVYQETQYF. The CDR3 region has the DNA TGTGCCAGCAGGACCGAAGTGTACCAAGAGACCCAGTACTTC.